The T cell receptor beta chain described here comes from a study of blood T cell repertoires in COVID-19. Germline lookup yields CDR1 LGHNA and CDR2 YSLEER. With 4 bases clipped from V and 0 bases from J, the junction kept 7 bases outside the gene matches. This CDR3 is built from 18 residues. Assay used: immunoSEQ multiplex PCR; TCRdb lists only in-frame clones, some missing. The sample holds more than 15,000 clones, around nine tenths seen once. The source material was peripheral blood. This chain joins TRBV4-3 and TRBJ2-1; 12 positions match TRBD2. The TCR sequence derives from a human donor in a cohort sampled during active COVID-19. CDR3: CASSRTSGIKSSYNEQFF. The CDR3 DNA sequence: TGCGCCAGCAGCCGGACTAGCGGGATAAAGAGCTCCTACAATGAGCAGTTCTTC.